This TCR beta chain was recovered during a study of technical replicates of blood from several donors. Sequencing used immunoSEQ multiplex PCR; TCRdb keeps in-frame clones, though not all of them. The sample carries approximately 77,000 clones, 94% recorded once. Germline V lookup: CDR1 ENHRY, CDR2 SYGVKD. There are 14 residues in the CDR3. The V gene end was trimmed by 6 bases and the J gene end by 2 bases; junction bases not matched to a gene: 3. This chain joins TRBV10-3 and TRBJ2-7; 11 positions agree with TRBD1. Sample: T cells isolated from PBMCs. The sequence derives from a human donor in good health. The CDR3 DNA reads TGTGCCATCAGGAGGACAGGGGGCACCTACGAGCAGTACTTC. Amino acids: CAIRRTGGTYEQYF.